These T cell receptor beta chains were read from a single sample in a study of beta chain features in type 1 diabetes. Only in-frame clones appear in the TCRdb table, and some are missing; sequencing was by immunoSEQ multiplex PCR. This sample carries 20,000 to 25,000 clones, 68% of them seen once, and the ten largest clones take roughly 1.1%. The sample comprised stem cell memory CD4+ T cells from blood. Source of these receptors: a woman aged 40 to 50 with type 1 diabetes. CDR3s include the opening cysteine and the closing phenylalanine or tryptophan. The D gene is left open where the match is weak. For some rows the clone size is stated as once, few or many, or as a class when expanded; others skip it.

TRBJ2-5	NA	NA	14	TRBV5-4	TGTGCCAGCAGCTTGGAAGTTAGCGAGGAGACCCAGTACTTC	CASSLEVSEETQYF
TRBJ1-3	NA	NA	13	TRBV19	TGTGCCAGTATCCCGTACTCTGGAAACACCATATATTTT	CASIPYSGNTIYF
TRBJ2-1	TRBD2	NA	15	TRBV19	TGTGCCTCCGCCGGGACTAGCGGGAGAGAGAATGAGCAGTTCTTC	CASAGTSGRENEQFF
TRBJ1-3	NA	NA	16	TRBV10-3	TGTGCCATCAGTGAGTCGAGCTCTCTCTCTGGAAACACCATATATTTT	CAISESSSLSGNTIYF
TRBJ2-5	NA	NA	14	TRBV6-6	TGTGCCAGCAGTGACGGGGACTTTCAAGAGACCCAGTACTTC	CASSDGDFQETQYF
TRBJ2-7	TRBD2	once	16	TRBV5-1	TGCGCCAGCAGCTTTGGGACTAGCGGGAGAAGGAACGAGCAGTACTTC	CASSFGTSGRRNEQYF
TRBJ1-5	NA	NA	13	TRBV2	TGTGCCAGCAGTGACAGCGGCGATCAGCCCCAGCATTTT	CASSDSGDQPQHF
TRBJ2-3	TRBD2	NA	16	TRBV28	TGTGCCAGCAGGGGCGGACTAGCGGGAGAGGTAGATACGCAGTATTTT	CASRGGLAGEVDTQYF
TRBJ1-1	NA	NA	16	TRBV6-6	TGTGCCAGCAGCCCCATGAGGGTAAGAGTAGGAACTGAAGCTTTCTTT	CASSPMRVRVGTEAFF
TRBJ2-3	NA	NA	12	TRBV7-2	TGTGCCAGCAGCCAACAGTTTGATACGCAGTATTTT	CASSQQFDTQYF
TRBJ1-2	NA	NA	13	TRBV7-2	TGTGCCAGCAGCTTGGAGGGGGAGGGTGGCTACACCTTC	CASSLEGEGGYTF
TRBJ2-5	TRBD1	NA	14	TRBV6-6	TGTGCCAGCAGCTCCGGGACAGGGCAAGAAACCCAGTACTTC	CASSSGTGQETQYF
TRBJ2-1	NA	NA	15	TRBV9	TGTGCCAGCAGCGTAGGGGGTAGCGGCCACAATGAGCAGTTCTTC	CASSVGGSGHNEQFF
TRBJ1-2	NA	NA	12	TRBV7-9	TGTGCCAGCGCCCAGGGTCACTATGGCTACACCTTC	CASAQGHYGYTF
TRBJ2-7	TRBD1	NA	13	TRBV9	TGTGCCAGCGGAAGGACAGGGGGATACGAGCAGTACTTC	CASGRTGGYEQYF
TRBJ2-7	NA	NA	13	TRBV29-1	TGCAGCGTCCCCTTTGGTAGGCTACGAGGGCAGTACTTC	CSVPFGRLRGQYF
TRBJ1-2	TRBD1	once	14	TRBV2	TGTGCCAGCAGTGAATCGGGACAGGGACATGGCTACACCTTC	CASSESGQGHGYTF
TRBJ2-5	TRBD2	NA	14	TRBV7-2	TGTGCCAGCAGCTCCGGACTAGAGGGAGAGACCCAGTACTTC	CASSSGLEGETQYF
TRBJ2-3	NA	NA	13	TRBV6-5	TGTGCCAGCAGTGGAGAGTTGGCGAATACGCAGTATTTT	CASSGELANTQYF
TRBJ2-5	NA	NA	13	TRBV19	TGTGCCAGTGCCTTCACGCGCCAAGAGACCCAGTACTTC	CASAFTRQETQYF
TRBJ2-5	NA	NA	14	TRBV7-7	TGTGCTAGCAGCTTAGGTACAGCTCTGGAGACCCAGTACTTC	CASSLGTALETQYF
TRBJ1-2	TRBD1	NA	13	TRBV6-5	TGTGCCAGCAGTGACAGGGGGCCACATGGCTACACCTTC	CASSDRGPHGYTF
TRBJ2-2	NA	once	14	TRBV5-5	TGTGCCAGCAGCTTGACGGGAATCACCGGGGAGCTGTTTTTT	CASSLTGITGELFF
TRBJ2-2	TRBD2	NA	16	TRBV7-3	TGTGCCAGCAGCCCACCAGCGGGAGAGGACACCGGGGAGCTGTTTTTT	CASSPPAGEDTGELFF
TRBJ2-3	NA	NA	16	TRBV9	TGTGCCAGCAGCGTAATAGGTCCAGGGGGCACAGATACGCAGTATTTT	CASSVIGPGGTDTQYF
TRBJ1-2	TRBD1	NA	15	TRBV11-3	TGTGCCAGCAGCTTAGATCTCAGGGGGCTAAGTGGCTACACCTTC	CASSLDLRGLSGYTF
TRBJ2-1	NA	NA	15	TRBV7-9	TGTGCCAGCAGCTATGGACTGGGCCCCTACAATGAGCAGTTCTTC	CASSYGLGPYNEQFF
TRBJ1-1	NA	few	13	TRBV6-6	TGTGCCAGCAGTTACGTAGGAGTTCGAGAAGCTTTCTTT	CASSYVGVREAFF
TRBJ1-5	TRBD1	few	14	TRBV2	TGTGCCAGCAGGACAGGGGAACTCGCTCGGCCCCAGCATTTT	CASRTGELARPQHF
TRBJ1-6	NA	NA	14	TRBV7-8	TGTGCCAGCAGTTTTGACGGGAGGGATTCACCCCTCCACTTT	CASSFDGRDSPLHF
TRBJ1-1	NA	NA	15	TRBV4-1	TGCGCCAGCAGCCAACCCCGAGAGGGTAGGACTGAAGCTTTCTTT	CASSQPREGRTEAFF
TRBJ1-3	NA	NA	14	TRBV7-6	TGTGCCAGCAGGCTAGACAGTTCCGGAAACACCATATATTTT	CASRLDSSGNTIYF